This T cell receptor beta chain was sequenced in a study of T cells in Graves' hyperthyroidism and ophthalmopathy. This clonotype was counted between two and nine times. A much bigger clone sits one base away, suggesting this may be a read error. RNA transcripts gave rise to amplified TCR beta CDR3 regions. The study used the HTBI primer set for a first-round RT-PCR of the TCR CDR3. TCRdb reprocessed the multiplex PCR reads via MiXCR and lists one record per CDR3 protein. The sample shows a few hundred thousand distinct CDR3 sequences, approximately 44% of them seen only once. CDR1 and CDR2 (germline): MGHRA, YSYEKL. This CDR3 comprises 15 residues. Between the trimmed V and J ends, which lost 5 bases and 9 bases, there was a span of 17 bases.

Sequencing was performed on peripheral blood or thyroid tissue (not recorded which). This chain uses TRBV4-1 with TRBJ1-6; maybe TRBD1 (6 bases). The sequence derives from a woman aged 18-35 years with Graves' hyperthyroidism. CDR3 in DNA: TGCGCCAGCAGCGGGCAACAGGGAGGTGGTTCACCCCTCCACTTT. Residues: CASSGQQGGGSPLHF.